The clone carrying this T cell receptor (beta chain) was detected many times. Its antigen is still unknown. This sample is part of a study of Graves' ophthalmopathy and Graves' hyperthyroidism. Amplifying from RNA transcripts, the study obtained TCR beta CDR3 regions. In the first round, RT-PCR was carried out with HTBI primers, and a multiplex PCR formed the second round. MiXCR, run by TCRdb on the multiplex PCR reads, gives a single entry per CDR3 protein. The table has around 340,000 distinct CDR3 sequences, around a sixth seen once. Findings and caveats of the study: The model predicted progression of ophthalmopathy with a sensitivity of roughly 70%, and its specificity was roughly 77%. Also, most clonotypes expanded in the thyroid above 0.001 frequency appeared in blood.

This CDR3 is built from 15 residues. Germline CDR1 is GTSNPN and CDR2 is SVGIG (reference sequence). The junction had 6 bases not matched to a gene; V was cut back by 0 bases and J by 1 base. This TCR was recovered from an adult man with Graves' ophthalmopathy. Sample: peripheral blood. The chain joins TRBV30 to TRBJ2-7, with 7 bases lining up with TRBD1. The CDR3 here is CAWSVKQGKSYEQYF. CDR3 nucleotides: TGTGCCTGGAGTGTTAAACAGGGGAAATCCTACGAGCAGTACTTC. The full variable domain, rest sourced from reference TRBV30 and TRBJ2-7, is SQTIHQWPATLVQPVGSPLSLECTVEGTSNPNLYWYRQAAGRGLQLLFYSVGIGQISSEVPQNLSASRPQDRQFILSSKKLLLSDSGFYLCAWSVKQGKSYEQYFGPGTRLTVT.